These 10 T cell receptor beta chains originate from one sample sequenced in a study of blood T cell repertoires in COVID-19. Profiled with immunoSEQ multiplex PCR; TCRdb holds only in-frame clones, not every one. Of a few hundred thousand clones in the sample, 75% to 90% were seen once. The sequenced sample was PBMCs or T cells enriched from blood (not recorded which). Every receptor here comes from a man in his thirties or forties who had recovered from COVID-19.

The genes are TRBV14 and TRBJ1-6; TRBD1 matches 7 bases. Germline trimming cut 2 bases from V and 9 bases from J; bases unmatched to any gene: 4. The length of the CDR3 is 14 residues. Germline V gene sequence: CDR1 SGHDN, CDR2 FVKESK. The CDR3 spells CASSQSQGSSPLHF. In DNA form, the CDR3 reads TGTGCCAGCAGCCAATCACAGGGGTCTTCACCCCTCCACTTT.

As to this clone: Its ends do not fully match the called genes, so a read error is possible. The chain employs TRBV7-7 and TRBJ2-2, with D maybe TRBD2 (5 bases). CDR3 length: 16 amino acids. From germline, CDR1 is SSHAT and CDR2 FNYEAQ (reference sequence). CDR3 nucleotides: TGTGCTAGCAGCCCAGAGGGCCTCCCTTTCACCGGGGAGCTGTTTTTT. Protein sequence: CASSPEGLPFTGELFF.

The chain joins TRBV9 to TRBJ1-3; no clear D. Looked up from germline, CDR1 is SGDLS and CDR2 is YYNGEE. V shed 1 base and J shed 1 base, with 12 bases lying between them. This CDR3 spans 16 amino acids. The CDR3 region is CASSVNTGWSGNTIYF. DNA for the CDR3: TGTGCCAGCAGCGTAAATACCGGTTGGTCTGGAAACACCATATATTTT. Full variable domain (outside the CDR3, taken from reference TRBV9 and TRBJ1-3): DSGVTQTPKHLITATGQRVTLRCSPRSGDLSVYWYQQSLDQGLQFLIQYYNGEERAKGNILERFSAQQFPDLHSELNLSSLELGDSALYFCASSVNTGWSGNTIYFGEGSWLTVV.

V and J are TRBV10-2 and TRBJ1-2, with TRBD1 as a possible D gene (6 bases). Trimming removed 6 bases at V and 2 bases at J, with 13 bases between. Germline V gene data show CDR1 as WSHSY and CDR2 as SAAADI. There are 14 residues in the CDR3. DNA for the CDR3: TGCGCCAGCAGGACGGGGCAGGGGAACTATGGCTACACCTTC. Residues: CASRTGQGNYGYTF.

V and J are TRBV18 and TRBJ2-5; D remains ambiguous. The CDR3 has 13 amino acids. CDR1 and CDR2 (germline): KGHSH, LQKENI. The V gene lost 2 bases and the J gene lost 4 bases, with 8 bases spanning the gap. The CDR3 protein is CASSPSVVETQYF. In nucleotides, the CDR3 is TGTGCCAGCTCACCATCGGTGGTAGAGACCCAGTACTTC.

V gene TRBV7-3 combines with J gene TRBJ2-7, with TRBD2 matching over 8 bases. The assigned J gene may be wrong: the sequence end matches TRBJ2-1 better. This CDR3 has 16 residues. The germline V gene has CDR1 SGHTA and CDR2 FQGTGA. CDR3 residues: CASSLNSGGALEEQFF. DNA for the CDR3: TGTGCCAGCAGCTTAAATTCCGGGGGGGCTTTAGAGGAGCAGTTCTTC.

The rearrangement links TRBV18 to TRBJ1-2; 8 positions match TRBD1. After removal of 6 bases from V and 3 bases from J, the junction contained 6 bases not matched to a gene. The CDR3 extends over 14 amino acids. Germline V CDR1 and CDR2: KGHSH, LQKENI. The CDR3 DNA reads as TGTGCCAGCTCCCAAGGACAGGGAGACTATGGCTACACCTTC. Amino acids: CASSQGQGDYGYTF.

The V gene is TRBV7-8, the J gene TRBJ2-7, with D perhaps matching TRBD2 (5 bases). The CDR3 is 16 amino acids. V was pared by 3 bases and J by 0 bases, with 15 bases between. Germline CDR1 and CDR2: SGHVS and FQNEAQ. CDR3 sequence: CASSFNFMGSSYEQYF. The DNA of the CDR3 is TGTGCCAGCAGCTTTAACTTTATGGGGAGCTCCTACGAGCAGTACTTC.

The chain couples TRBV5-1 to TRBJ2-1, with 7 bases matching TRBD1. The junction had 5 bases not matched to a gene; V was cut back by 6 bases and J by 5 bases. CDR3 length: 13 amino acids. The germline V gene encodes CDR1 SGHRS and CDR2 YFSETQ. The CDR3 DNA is TGCGCCAGCAAACGGGACAGCGACAATGAGCAGTTCTTC. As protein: CASKRDSDNEQFF.

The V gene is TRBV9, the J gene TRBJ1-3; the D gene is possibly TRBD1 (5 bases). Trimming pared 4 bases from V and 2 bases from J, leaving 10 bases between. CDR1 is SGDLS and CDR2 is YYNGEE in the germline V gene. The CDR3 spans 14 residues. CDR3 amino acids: CASSLGRAGNTIYF. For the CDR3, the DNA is TGTGCCAGCAGCCTGGGGCGAGCTGGAAACACCATATATTTT.